The rows below give T cell receptor beta chains drawn from one sample of a study of blood T cell repertoires in COVID-19. Libraries were prepared by immunoSEQ multiplex PCR; TCRdb keeps only in-frame clonotypes and omits some of them. This table has approximately 80,000 clones, 82% appearing once. The sequenced sample was peripheral blood. These receptors were collected from a human donor in a cohort sampled during active COVID-19. CDR3s leave out the opening cysteine and the closing phenylalanine or tryptophan. A D gene is named only where the DNA matches it firmly.

TRBJ1-6 | TRBV7-9 | - | ASSDRGKVNSPLH
TRBJ2-1 | TRBV30 | TRBD2 | AWRGERTSGGYNEQF
TRBJ1-2 | TRBV15 | - | ATSAGGNGYT
TRBJ1-1 | TRBV25-1 | - | ASLYGEGTEAF
TRBJ1-1 | TRBV3-1/TRBV3-2 | - | ASSQPGENTEAF
TRBJ2-5 | TRBV5-8 | TRBD2 | ASSLGAGETQY
TRBJ2-5 | TRBV4-2 | - | ASSQVALRRQETQY
TRBJ2-7 | TRBV6-6 | TRBD1 | ASSYVAGGSYEQY
TRBJ2-2 | TRBV10-2 | - | ASSGQGNTGELF
TRBJ2-3 | TRBV13 | - | ASSPLSTDTQY
TRBJ2-7 | TRBV5-1 | - | ASSLGPSGDHEQY
TRBJ2-1 | TRBV18 | TRBD1 | ASSLGQGPYNEQF
TRBJ1-2 | TRBV12-3/TRBV12-4 | - | ASSLTPGYGYT
TRBJ2-3 | TRBV5-1 | - | ASSLAELSTDTQY
TRBJ1-6 | TRBV15 | - | ATRGVSYNSPLH
TRBJ2-7 | TRBV5-1 | TRBD1 | ASSLRQGTVYEQY
TRBJ2-3 | TRBV5-5 | - | ASSLVGHRGDTQY
TRBJ1-2 | TRBV12-3/TRBV12-4 | - | ASRTSGDGYT
TRBJ1-2 | TRBV24-1 | TRBD1 | ATSDLPWRTGLNYGYT
TRBJ2-7 | TRBV5-1 | - | ASSLYTGATYEQY
TRBJ1-1 | TRBV30 | - | AWSLRGNTEAF
TRBJ1-6 | TRBV5-1 | TRBD1 | ASSLGTGTYNSPLH
TRBJ2-7 | TRBV25-1 | - | ASGGAGTGSYEQY
TRBJ1-4 | TRBV7-9 | - | ASSLGVSDNEKLF
TRBJ1-2 | TRBV14 | - | ASSEGQGYGYT
TRBJ2-1 | TRBV29-1 | - | SVEQGGNNEQF
TRBJ1-1 | TRBV7-8 | - | ASSLSRANTEAF
TRBJ2-1 | TRBV15 | - | ATSRERSYNEQF
TRBJ1-1 | TRBV18 | - | ASSPQGGGWNTEAF
TRBJ1-2 | TRBV2 | - | ASSGALGTYGYT
TRBJ2-7 | TRBV28 | TRBD1 | ATSWGTGRYEQY
TRBJ1-2 | TRBV6-5 | - | ASRVARHNYGYT
TRBJ1-4 | TRBV6-6 | - | ASSYDGGREKLF
TRBJ2-3 | TRBV5-1 | - | ASSSRQSTDTQY
TRBJ1-2 | TRBV27 | - | ASRGGDGYT
TRBJ2-7 | TRBV6-5 | TRBD1 | ASSIRDSLYEQY
TRBJ1-5 | TRBV19 | - | ASPRTRQSCSNQPQH
TRBJ1-1 | TRBV28 | - | GIGQINTEAF
TRBJ2-5 | TRBV28 | - | ASSLRGYQETQY